What follows is one T cell receptor beta chain and its context. Sequencing used immunoSEQ multiplex PCR; TCRdb keeps in-frame clones, though not all of them. The profile shows fewer than 500,000 clones, 75% to 90% of them singletons. The sample comes from a study of blood T cell repertoires in COVID-19. This CDR3 has 14 amino acids. V was shortened by 7 bases and J by 0 bases, with 10 bases between the two germline ends. In germline, CDR1 is LGHDT, CDR2 YNNKEL (reference sequence). The source is a woman aged 25 to 39 with active or convalescent COVID-19. The V gene is TRBV3-1 (or the pseudogene TRBV3-2), the J gene TRBJ1-5; the D gene is possibly TRBD1 (5 bases). Sequencing was done on a sample of peripheral blood. CDR3 nucleotides: TGTGCCAGCACTTTCGGGGGTAGCAATCAGCCCCAGCATTTT. Translating gives CASTFGGSNQPQHF.